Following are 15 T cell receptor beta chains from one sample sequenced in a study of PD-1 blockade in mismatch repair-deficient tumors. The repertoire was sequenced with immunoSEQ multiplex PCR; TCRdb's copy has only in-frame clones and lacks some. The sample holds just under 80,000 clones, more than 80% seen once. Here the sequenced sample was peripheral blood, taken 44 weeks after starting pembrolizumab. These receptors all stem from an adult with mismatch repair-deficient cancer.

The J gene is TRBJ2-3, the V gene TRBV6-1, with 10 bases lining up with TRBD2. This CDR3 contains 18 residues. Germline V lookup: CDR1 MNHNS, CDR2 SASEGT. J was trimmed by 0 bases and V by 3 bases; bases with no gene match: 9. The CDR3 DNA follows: TGTGCCAGCAGTGAGTCAGCGGGAGGGTATGTCAGCACAGATACGCAGTATTTT. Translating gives CASSESAGGYVSTDTQYF.

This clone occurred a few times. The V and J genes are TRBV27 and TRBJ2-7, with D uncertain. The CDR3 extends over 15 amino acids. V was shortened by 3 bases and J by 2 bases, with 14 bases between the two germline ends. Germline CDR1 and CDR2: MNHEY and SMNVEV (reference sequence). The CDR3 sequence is CASSFKPYPPYEQYF. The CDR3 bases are TGTGCCAGCAGTTTCAAACCCTACCCCCCCTACGAGCAGTACTTC.

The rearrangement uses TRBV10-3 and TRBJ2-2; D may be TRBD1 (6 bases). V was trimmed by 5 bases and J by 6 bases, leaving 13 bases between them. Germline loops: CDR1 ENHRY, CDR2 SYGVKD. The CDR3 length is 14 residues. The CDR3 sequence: CAISWEGTPGELFF. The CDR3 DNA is TGTGCCATCAGTTGGGAAGGGACACCCGGGGAGCTGTTTTTT.

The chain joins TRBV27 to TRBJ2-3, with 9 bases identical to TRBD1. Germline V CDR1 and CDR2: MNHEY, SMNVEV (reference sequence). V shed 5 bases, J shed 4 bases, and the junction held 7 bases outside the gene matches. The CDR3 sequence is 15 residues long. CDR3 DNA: TGTGCCAGCAGTAGCTGGACAGGGGAGTCAGATACGCAGTATTTT. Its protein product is CASSSWTGESDTQYF.

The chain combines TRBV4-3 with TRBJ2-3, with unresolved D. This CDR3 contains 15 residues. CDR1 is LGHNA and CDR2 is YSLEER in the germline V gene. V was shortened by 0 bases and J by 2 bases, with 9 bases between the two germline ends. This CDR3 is CASSQELGFTDTQYF. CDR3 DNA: TGCGCCAGCAGCCAAGAGTTGGGATTCACAGATACGCAGTATTTT.

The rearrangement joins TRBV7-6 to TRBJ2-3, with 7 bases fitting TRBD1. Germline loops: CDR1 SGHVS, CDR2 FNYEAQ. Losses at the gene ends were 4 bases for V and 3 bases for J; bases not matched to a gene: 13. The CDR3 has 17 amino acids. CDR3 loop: CASSSLPPRTGTDTQYF. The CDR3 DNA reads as TGTGCCAGCAGCTCCCTCCCTCCCAGGACAGGTACAGATACGCAGTATTTT.

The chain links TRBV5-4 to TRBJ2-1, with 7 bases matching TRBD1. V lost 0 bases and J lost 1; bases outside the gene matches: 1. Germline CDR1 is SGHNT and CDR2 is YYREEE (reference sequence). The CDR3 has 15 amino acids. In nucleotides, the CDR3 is TGTGCCAGCAGCTTGGGACAGGGATCCTACAATGAGCAGTTCTTC. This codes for CASSLGQGSYNEQFF.

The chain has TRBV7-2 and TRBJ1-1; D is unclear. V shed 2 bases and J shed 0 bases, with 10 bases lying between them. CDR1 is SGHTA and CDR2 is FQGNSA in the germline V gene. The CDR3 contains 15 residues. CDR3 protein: CASSLSPPLNTEAFF. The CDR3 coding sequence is TGTGCCAGCAGCTTATCCCCTCCCTTGAACACTGAAGCTTTCTTT.

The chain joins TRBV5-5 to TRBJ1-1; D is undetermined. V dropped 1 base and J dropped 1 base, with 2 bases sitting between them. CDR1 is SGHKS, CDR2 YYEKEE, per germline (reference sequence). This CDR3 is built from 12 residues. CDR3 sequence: CASSLWNTEAFF. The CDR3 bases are TGTGCCAGCAGCTTGTGGAACACTGAAGCTTTCTTT.

In DNA, the CDR3 is TGTGCCAGCAACCTCGGACTAGCGGGAGCCGCGGAGACCCAGTACTTC. Its translation is CASNLGLAGAAETQYF. This chain uses TRBV5-4 with TRBJ2-5; 13 positions match TRBD2. The CDR3 has 16 amino acids. CDR1 is SGHNT and CDR2 is YYREEE in the germline V gene (reference sequence). V trimming: 6 bases; J trimming: 5 bases; junction bases outside the gene matches: 10.

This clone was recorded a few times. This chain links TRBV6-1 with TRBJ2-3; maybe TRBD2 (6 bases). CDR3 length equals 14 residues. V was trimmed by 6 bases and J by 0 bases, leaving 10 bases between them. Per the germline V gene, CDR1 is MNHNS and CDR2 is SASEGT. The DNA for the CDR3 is TGTGCCAGCAGGGGGGGACCTAGCACAGATACGCAGTATTTT. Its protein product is CASRGGPSTDTQYF.

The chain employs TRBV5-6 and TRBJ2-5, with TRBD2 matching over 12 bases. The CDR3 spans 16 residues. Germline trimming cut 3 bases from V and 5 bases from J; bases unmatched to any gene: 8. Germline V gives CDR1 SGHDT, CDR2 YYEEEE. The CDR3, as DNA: TGTGCCAGCAGCTACCGACTAGCGGGAGTGTGGGAGACCCAGTACTTC. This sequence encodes CASSYRLAGVWETQYF.

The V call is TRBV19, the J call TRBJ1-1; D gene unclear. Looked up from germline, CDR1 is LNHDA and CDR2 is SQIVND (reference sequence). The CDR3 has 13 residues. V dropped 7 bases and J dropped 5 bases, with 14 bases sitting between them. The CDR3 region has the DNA TGTGCCAGTAACCTAGGACGAGGGACTGAAGCTTTCTTT. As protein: CASNLGRGTEAFF.

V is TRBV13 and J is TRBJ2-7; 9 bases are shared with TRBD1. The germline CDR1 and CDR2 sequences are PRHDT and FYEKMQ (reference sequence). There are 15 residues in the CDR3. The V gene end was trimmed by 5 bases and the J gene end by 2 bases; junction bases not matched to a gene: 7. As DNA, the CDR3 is TGTGCCAGCAGCGCCAGGACAGGGGAGACCTACGAGCAGTACTTC. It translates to CASSARTGETYEQYF. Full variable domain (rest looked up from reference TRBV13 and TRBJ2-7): AAGVIQSPRHLIKEKRETATLKCYPIPRHDTVYWYQQGPGQDPQFLISFYEKMQSDKGSIPDRFSAQQFSDYHSELNMSSLELGDSALYFCASSARTGETYEQYFGPGTRLTVT.

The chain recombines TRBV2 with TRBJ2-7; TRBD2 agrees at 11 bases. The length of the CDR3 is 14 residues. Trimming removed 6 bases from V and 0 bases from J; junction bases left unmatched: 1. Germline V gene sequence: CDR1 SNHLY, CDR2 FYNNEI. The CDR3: CASRGTSGSYEQYF. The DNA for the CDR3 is TGTGCCAGCAGAGGGACTAGCGGCTCCTACGAGCAGTACTTC.